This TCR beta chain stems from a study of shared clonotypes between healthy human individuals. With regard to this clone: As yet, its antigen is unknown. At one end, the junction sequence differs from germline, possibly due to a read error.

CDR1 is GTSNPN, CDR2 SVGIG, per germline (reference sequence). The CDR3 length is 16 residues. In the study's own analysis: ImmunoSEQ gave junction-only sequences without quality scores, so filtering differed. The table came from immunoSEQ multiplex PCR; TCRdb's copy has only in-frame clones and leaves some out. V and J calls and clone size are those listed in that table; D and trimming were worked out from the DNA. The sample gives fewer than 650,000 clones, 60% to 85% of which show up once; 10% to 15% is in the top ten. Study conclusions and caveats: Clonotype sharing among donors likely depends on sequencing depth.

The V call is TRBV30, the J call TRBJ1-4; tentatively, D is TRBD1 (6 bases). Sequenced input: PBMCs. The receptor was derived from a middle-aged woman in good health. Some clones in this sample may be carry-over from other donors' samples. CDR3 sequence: CAWSVSRGPTNERLFF. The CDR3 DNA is TGTGCCTGGAGTGTTTCCCGGGGGCCCACTAATGAAAGACTGTTTTTT.